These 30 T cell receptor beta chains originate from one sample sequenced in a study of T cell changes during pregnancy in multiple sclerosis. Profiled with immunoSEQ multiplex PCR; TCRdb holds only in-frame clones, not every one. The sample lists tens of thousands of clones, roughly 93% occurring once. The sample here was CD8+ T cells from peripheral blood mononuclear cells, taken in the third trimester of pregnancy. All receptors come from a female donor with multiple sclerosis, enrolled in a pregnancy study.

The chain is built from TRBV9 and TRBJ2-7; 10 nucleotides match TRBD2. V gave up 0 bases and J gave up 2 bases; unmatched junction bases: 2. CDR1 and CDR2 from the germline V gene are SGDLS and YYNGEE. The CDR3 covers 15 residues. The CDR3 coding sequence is TGTGCCAGCAGCGTAGGTACTAGCGGGGCCTACGAGCAGTACTTC. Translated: CASSVGTSGAYEQYF.

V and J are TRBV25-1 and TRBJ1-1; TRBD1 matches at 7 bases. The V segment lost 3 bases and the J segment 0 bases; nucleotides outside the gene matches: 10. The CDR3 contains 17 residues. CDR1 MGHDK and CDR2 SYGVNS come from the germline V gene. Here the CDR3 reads CASSDPAGGPMNTEAFF. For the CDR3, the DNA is TGTGCCAGCAGTGATCCGGCAGGGGGACCGATGAACACTGAAGCTTTCTTT.

The chain's CDR3 is CASSLRDIGSRYTEAFF. As DNA, the CDR3 is TGTGCCAGTAGTCTACGGGACATCGGCTCCCGGTACACTGAAGCTTTCTTT. V gene TRBV19 combines with J gene TRBJ1-1; D may be TRBD1 (6 bases). V was pared by 5 bases and J by 3 bases, with 22 bases between. CDR3 length: 17 amino acids. Germline V gene sequence: CDR1 LNHDA, CDR2 SQIVND (reference sequence).

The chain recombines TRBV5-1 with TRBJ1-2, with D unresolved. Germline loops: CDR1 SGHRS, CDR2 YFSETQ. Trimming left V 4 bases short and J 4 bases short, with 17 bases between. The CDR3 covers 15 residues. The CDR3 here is CASSLTASASYGYTF. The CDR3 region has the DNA TGCGCCAGCAGCCTGACTGCATCCGCCTCCTATGGCTACACCTTC.

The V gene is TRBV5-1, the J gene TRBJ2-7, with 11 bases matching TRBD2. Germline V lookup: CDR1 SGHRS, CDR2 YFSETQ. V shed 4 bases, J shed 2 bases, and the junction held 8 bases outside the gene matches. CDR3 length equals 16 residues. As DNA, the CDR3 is TGCGCCAGCAGCCCGGGACTAGCGGCCGGCACCTACGAGCAGTACTTC. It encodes CASSPGLAAGTYEQYF. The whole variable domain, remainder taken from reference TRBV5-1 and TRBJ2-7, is KAGVTQTPRYLIKTRGQQVTLSCSPISGHRSVSWYQQTPGQGLQFLFEYFSETQRNKGNFPGRFSGRQFSNSRSEMNVSTLELGDSALYLCASSPGLAAGTYEQYFGPGTRLTVT.

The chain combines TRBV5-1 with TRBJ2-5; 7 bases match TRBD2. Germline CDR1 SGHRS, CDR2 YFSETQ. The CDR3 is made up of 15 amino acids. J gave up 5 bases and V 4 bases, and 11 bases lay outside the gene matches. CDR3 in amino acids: CASSPLAASGETQYF. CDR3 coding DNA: TGCGCCAGCAGCCCCCTAGCGGCCTCCGGGGAGACCCAGTACTTC.

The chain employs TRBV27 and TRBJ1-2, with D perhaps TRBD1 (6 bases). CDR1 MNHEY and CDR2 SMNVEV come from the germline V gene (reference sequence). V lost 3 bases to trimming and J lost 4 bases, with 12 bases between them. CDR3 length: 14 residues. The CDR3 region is CASSLGGLGYGYTF. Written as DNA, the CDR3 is TGTGCCAGCAGTTTGGGGGGGCTGGGCTATGGCTACACCTTC.

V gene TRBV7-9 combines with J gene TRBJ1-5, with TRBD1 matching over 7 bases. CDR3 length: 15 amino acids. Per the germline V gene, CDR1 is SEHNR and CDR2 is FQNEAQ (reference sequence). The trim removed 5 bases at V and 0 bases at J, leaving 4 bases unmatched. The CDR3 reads CASSKGQSSNQPQHF. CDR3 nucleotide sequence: TGTGCCAGCAGCAAGGGACAGAGTAGCAATCAGCCCCAGCATTTT.

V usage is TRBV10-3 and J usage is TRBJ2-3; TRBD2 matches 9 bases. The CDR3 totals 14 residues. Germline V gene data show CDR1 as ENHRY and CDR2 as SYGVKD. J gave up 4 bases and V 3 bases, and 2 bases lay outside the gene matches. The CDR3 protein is CAISDGTSPDTQYF. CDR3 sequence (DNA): TGTGCCATCAGTGATGGGACTAGCCCAGATACGCAGTATTTT.

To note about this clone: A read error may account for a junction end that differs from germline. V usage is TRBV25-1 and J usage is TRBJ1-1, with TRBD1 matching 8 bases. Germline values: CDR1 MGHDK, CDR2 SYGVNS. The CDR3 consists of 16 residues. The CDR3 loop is CASSPRTGRRSTEVFF. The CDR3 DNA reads TGTGCCAGCAGTCCCCGGACAGGGCGCAGGAGCACTGAAGTTTTCTTT.

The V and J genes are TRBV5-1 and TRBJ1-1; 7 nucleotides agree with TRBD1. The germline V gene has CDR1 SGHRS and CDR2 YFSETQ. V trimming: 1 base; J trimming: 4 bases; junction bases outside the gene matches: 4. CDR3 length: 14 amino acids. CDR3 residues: CASSLNRGGTEAFF. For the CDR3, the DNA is TGCGCCAGCAGCTTGAACAGGGGCGGCACTGAAGCTTTCTTT.

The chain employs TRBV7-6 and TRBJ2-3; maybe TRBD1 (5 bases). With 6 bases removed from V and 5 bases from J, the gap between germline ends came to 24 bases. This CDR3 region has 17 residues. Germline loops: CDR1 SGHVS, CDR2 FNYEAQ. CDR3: CASSQTTRDWKGDTQYF. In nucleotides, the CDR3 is TGTGCCAGCAGTCAAACGACCAGGGATTGGAAAGGAGATACGCAGTATTTT. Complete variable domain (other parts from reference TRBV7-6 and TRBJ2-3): GAGVSQSPRYKVTKRGQDVALRCDPISGHVSLYWYRQALGQGPEFLTYFNYEAQQDKSGLPNDRFSAERPEGSISTLTIQRTEQRDSAMYRCASSQTTRDWKGDTQYFGPGTRLTVL.

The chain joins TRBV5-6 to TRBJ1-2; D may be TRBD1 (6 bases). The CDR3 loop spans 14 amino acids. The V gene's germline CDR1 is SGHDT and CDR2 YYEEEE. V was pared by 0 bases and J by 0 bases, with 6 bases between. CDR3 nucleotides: TGTGCCAGCAGCTTGGGACAGGCTAACTATGGCTACACCTTC. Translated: CASSLGQANYGYTF.

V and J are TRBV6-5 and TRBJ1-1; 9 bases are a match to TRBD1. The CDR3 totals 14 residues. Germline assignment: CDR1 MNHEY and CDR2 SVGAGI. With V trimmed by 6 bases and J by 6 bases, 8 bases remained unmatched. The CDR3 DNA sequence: TGTGCCAGCAGCAATACAGGGGGCAGGTCTGAAGCTTTCTTT. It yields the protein CASSNTGGRSEAFF.

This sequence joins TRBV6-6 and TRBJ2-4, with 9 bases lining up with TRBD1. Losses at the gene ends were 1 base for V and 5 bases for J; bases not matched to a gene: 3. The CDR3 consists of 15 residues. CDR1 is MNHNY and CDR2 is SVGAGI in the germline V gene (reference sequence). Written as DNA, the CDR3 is TGTGCCAGCAGTTACTTCCGGACAGGGGAAAACATTCAGTACTTC. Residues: CASSYFRTGENIQYF.

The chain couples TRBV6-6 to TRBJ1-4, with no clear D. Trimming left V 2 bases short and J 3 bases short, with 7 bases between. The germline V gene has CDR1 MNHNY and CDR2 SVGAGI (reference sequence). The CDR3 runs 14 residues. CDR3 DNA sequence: TGTGCCAGCAGTTACATTGACTCTAATGAAAAACTGTTTTTT. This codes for CASSYIDSNEKLFF.

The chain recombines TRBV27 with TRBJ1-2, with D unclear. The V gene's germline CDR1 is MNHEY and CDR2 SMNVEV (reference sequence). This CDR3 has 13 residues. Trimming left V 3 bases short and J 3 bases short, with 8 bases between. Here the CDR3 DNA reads TGTGCCAGCAGTTTCTCGGGAGACTATGGCTACACCTTC. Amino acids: CASSFSGDYGYTF.

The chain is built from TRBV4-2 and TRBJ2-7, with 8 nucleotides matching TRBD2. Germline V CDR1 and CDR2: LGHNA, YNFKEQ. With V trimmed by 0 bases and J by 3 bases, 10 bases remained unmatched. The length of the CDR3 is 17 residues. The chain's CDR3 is CASSQDAPVGTSYEQYF. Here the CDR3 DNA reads TGTGCCAGCAGCCAAGATGCCCCCGTCGGGACTAGCTACGAGCAGTACTTC.

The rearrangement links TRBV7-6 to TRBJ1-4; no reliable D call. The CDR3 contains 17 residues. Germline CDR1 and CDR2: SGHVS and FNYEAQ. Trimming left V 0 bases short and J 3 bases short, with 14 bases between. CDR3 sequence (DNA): TGTGCCAGCAGCTTAGCGGGCAAGTACAGAGCTAATGAAAAACTGTTTTTT. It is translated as CASSLAGKYRANEKLFF.

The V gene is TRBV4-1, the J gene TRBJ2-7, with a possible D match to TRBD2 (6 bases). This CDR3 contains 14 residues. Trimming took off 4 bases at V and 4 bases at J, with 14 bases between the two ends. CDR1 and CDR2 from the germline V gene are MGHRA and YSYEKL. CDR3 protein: CASSPRASEYEQYF. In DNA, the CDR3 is TGCGCCAGCAGCCCCCGGGCTAGCGAGTACGAGCAGTACTTC.

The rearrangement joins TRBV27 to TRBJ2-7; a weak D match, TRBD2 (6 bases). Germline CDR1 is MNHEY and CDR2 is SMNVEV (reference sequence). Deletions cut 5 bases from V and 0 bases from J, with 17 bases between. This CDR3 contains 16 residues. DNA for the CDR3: TGTGCCAGCAGTCTGGGACTCGGGTCCCCCTCCTACGAGCAGTACTTC. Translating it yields CASSLGLGSPSYEQYF.

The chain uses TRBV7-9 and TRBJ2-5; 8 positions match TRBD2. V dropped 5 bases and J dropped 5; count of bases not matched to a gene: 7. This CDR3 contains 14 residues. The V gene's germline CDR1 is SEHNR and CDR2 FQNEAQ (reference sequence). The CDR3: CASSGGGRIETQYF. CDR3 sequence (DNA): TGTGCCAGCAGCGGCGGGGGGCGAATCGAGACCCAGTACTTC.

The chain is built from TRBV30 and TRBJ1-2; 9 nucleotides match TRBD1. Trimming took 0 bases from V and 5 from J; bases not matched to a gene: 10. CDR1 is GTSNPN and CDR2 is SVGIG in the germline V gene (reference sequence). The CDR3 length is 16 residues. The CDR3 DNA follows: TGTGCCTGGAGTGTACCTTTGGACAGGGGCGGATATGGCTACACCTTC. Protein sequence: CAWSVPLDRGGYGYTF.

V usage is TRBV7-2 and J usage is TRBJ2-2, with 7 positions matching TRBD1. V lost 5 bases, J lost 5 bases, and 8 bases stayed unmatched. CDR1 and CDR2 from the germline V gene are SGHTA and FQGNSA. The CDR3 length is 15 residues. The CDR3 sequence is CASSLTGMVTGELFF. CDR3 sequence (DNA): TGTGCCAGCAGCCTGACAGGGATGGTAACCGGGGAGCTGTTTTTT.

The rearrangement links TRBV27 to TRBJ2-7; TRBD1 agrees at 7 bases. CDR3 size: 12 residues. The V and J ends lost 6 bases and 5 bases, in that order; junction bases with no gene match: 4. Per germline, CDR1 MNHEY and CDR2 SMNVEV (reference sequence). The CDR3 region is CASRMTGNEQYF. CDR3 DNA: TGTGCCAGCAGAATGACAGGGAACGAGCAGTACTTC.

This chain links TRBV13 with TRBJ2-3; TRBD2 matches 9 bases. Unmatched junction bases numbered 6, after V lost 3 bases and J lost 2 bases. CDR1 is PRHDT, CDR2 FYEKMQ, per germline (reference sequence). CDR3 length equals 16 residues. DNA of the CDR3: TGTGCCAGCAGCTTGCGCGGGAGGGCCATCACAGATACGCAGTATTTT. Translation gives CASSLRGRAITDTQYF.

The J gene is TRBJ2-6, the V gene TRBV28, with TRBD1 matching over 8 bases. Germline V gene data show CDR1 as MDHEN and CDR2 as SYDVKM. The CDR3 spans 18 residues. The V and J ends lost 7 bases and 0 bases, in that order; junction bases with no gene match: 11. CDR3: CASIGRTGFFSGANVLTF. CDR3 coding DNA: TGTGCCAGCATCGGTAGGACAGGGTTCTTCTCTGGGGCCAACGTCCTGACTTTC.

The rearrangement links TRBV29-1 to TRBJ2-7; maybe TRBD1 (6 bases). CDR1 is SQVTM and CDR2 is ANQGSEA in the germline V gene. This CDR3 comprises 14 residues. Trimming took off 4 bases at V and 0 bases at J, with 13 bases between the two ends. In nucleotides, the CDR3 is TGCAGCGTTGCAGGGAAAGGGGGCTCCTACGAGCAGTACTTC. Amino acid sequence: CSVAGKGGSYEQYF.

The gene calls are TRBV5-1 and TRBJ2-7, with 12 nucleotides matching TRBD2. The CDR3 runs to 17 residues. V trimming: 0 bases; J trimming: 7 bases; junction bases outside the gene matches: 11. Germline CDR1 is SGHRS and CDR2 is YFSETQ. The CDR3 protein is CASSLAPRLAGVEEQYF. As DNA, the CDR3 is TGCGCCAGCAGCTTGGCCCCCAGACTAGCGGGAGTAGAGGAGCAGTACTTC.

CDR3 in amino acids: CAWSFNEQFF. In DNA form, the CDR3 reads TGTGCCTGGAGCTTCAATGAGCAGTTCTTC. This chain uses TRBV30 with TRBJ2-1, with D unresolved. Germline V gives CDR1 GTSNPN, CDR2 SVGIG (reference sequence). V gave up 3 bases and J gave up 6 bases, with 3 bases separating them. The CDR3 spans 10 residues.